Sequencing of this T cell receptor beta chain was carried out in a study of human T cells and chemical hapten exposure (TCRdb year 2021). Notes on the research overall: For sensitization, 2% DPC in acetone was applied to a 2 cm by 2 cm area of upper inner arm skin. Libraries were pooled for sequencing, and per-sample TCR yields varied mainly because of small differences in library volumes within the pool. Blood samples were taken from patients before sensitization (week 0) and then at 2, 6 and about 24 weeks after DPC sensitization. For TCR sequencing, blood came from about 28 alopecia patients at anywhere from one to four time points (pre-sensitization, 2, 6 and 24 weeks). Throughout the roughly 24-week study period, patients were also given weekly therapeutic DPC doses on the scalp. The mostly female patient cohort included alopecia areata with under or over 50% scalp involvement, alopecia totalis and alopecia universalis. The study tracked peripheral blood TCR repertoire changes in vivo during primary and secondary sensitization to the hapten diphenylcyclopropenone (DPC) in alopecia patients. Patch testing on the upper back used Finn chambers containing 0.01% DPC, with scoring done after 6 days according to International Contact Dermatitis Research Group standards. General study outcomes and caveats: Repeated subsampling changed both the strength of the expansion versus patch-test correlation and the threshold at which the correlation became significant. All patients had alopecia, a presumed autoimmune disease, so their immune response might differ from that of healthy individuals. The number of TCRs above 1 in 1000 frequency did not change with DPC sensitization; there was no evidence of global repertoire structure alterations. Expanded TCRs formed significantly more large CDR3 similarity clusters than pre-sensitization or healthy control sets, consistent with antigen-driven responses. A positive correlation was found between the number of PT1 expanded TCRs and patch test score, with significance reached at thresholds 8, 16 and 32 but not 4.

Reading the label with the study, this specimen's time point is: patch test 2, 6 weeks after DPC sensitization. What the treatment or condition label conveys for this sample: therapeutic diphenylcyclopropenone sensitization with weekly scalp DPC. Blood at each patch-test visit was drawn before the patch test was applied. Eligible patients were aged 18 to 70, diagnosed with alopecia, deemed suitable for DPC therapy, and excluded if pregnant. Unfractionated whole blood was collected in Tempus Blood RNA tubes, and total RNA was extracted from that blood. The protocol used for the library was RACE. This sample was sequenced with a NextSeq 500. Library preparation attached unique molecular identifiers to individual cDNA molecules for quantitative, reproducible TCR counting. For every blood RNA sample, sequencing covered both the TCR alpha and TCR beta chains. As for the authors' bioinformatics: The median number of TCRs per sample was approximately 96,000, ranging from about 20,000 to 750,000. V, J and CDR3 annotation of the TCR reads was performed with the Decombinator software suite. Every sample was subsampled to the same number of TCRs (28,000) for the PS versus PT1 abundance plots. Expanded TCRs were defined as absent before sensitization and observed at least eight times at the 2-week time point. TCRdb redid the processing of the public reads, applying fastp at Q25 and MiXCR, and retained in-frame beta chains. When rows share a CDR3 protein, they turn into one entry using the most common DNA and genes. These V and J calls rely on TCRdb rather than the paper's analysis. The sample contains roughly 52,000 distinct CDR3 sequences, about 10% of them found a single time. The top ten clones comprise 1.7% of the sample.

The CDR3 sequence holds 12 residues, the cysteine and phenylalanine included. Only the CDR3 region is kept as DNA, spanning 36 bases read in frame from base 1. V is cut by 9 bases and J by 5 bases, and the space between the germline ends is 12 bases. Per the germline V gene, SNHLY is the CDR1 and FYNNEI is the CDR2. As regards this clonotype: Its antigen is unknown. No clone much larger than this one lies a single base away; base qualities are absent.

The sample was whole blood, taken in connection with sensitization to the hapten diphenylcyclopropenone (DPC). The chain is assembled from TRBV2 and TRBJ2-3; the D region possibly corresponds to TRBD2 (5 bases align). The sequence came from a woman between 45 and 60 years old with alopecia areata. Some clones in this sample may be carry-over from other donors' samples. The DNA reads as follows: TGTGCCAGTGATAATCGGGGAGATACGCAGTATTTT. The translation is CASDNRGDTQYF.